These 32 T cell receptor beta chains came from one sample sequenced in a study of beta chain features in type 1 diabetes. Regarding the study as a whole: Shorter TCRB CDR3s, moderately but significantly so, marked every one of the four CD4+ subsets in Type 1 diabetes patients.

Sequenced material consisted of expressed TCRB transcripts (all of the isolated RNA was reverse transcribed). Data came from immunoSEQ multiplex PCR; TCRdb stores just in-frame clones and leaves some out. Here the sample spans 250,000 or so clones, approximately 15% being singletons. Their recognized antigens are unknown. Sequencing was performed on naive CD4+ T cells from blood. These receptor sequences come from a man aged 25-45 years with type 1 diabetes.

The chain has TRBV6-4 and TRBJ1-2; TRBD1 might be the D (6 bases). Germline CDR1 is MRHNA and CDR2 is SNTAGT. The CDR3 extends over 14 amino acids. The V gene lost 6 bases and the J gene lost 8 bases, with 19 bases spanning the gap. CDR3 bases: TGTGCCAGCAGGAGGGACACCACGCGTTGGGGCTACACCTTC. The encoded protein is CASRRDTTRWGYTF.

The rearrangement uses TRBV6-5 and TRBJ2-7, with 11 bases matching TRBD1. V dropped 4 bases and J dropped 3; count of bases not matched to a gene: 5. Germline-derived CDR1 and CDR2 are MNHEY and SVGAGI. The CDR3 runs 15 residues. CDR3 sequence: CASSSPGTGGYEQYF. In nucleotides, the CDR3 is TGTGCCAGCAGTTCTCCGGGGACAGGGGGCTACGAGCAGTACTTC.

This clone was picked up a small number of times. This chain joins TRBV30 and TRBJ1-2, with D unresolved. The CDR3 sequence is 13 residues long. Per germline, CDR1 GTSNPN and CDR2 SVGIG (reference sequence). With 4 bases removed from V and 2 bases from J, the gap between germline ends came to 11 bases. The CDR3 region has the DNA TGTGCCTGGAAGGAAGACAACAACTATGGCTACACCTTC. Translated: CAWKEDNNYGYTF.

The chain joins TRBV4-2 to TRBJ2-5; tentatively, D is TRBD2 (6 bases). This CDR3 spans 14 amino acids. Trimming shortened V by 4 bases and J by 10 bases, and 19 bases separated the two germline ends. The germline CDR1 and CDR2 sequences are LGHNA and YNFKEQ. CDR3 loop: CASSPVVESGVQYF. CDR3 DNA: TGTGCCAGCAGCCCGGTGGTGGAATCGGGGGTCCAGTACTTC.

This clone was picked up a small number of times. The chain has TRBV5-1 and TRBJ2-5; the D gene is possibly TRBD2 (5 bases). The CDR3 length is 12 residues. Germline CDR1 SGHRS, CDR2 YFSETQ. The V gene lost 3 bases and the J gene lost 5 bases, with 8 bases spanning the gap. CDR3 sequence: CASSSGEETQYF. CDR3 in DNA: TGCGCCAGCAGCTCCGGGGAGGAGACCCAGTACTTC.

This clone was seen a few times. In DNA, the CDR3 is TGTGCCAGCAGTGACCAAGGGGGATACGAGCAGTACTTC. Protein product: CASSDQGGYEQYF. The V call is TRBV6-5, the J call TRBJ2-7; TRBD1 might be the D (6 bases). V lost 5 bases and J lost 4, with 12 bases in between. Per germline, CDR1 MNHEY and CDR2 SVGAGI. This CDR3 has 13 residues.

This clone was picked up a small number of times. The CDR3 DNA reads TGTGCCAGCAGCTCTGGAGCGGGAGGGCCCTACCGGGGGCAGTTCTTC. Translated: CASSSGAGGPYRGQFF. V is TRBV7-9 and J is TRBJ2-1; 10 nucleotides agree with TRBD2. Germline V gene data show CDR1 as SEHNR and CDR2 as FQNEAQ (reference sequence). V lost 4 bases, J lost 12 bases, and 15 bases stayed unmatched. The CDR3 spans 16 residues.

The CDR3 DNA sequence: TGTGCCAGCTCCCCGGGACAGGGGACTGGGGCCAACGTCCTGACTTTC. It specifies CASSPGQGTGANVLTF. V usage is TRBV18 and J usage is TRBJ2-6; 10 bases agree with TRBD1. This CDR3 contains 16 residues. The V gene's germline CDR1 is KGHSH and CDR2 LQKENI. V gave up 6 bases and J gave up 2 bases; unmatched junction bases: 4.

This clone was picked up a small number of times. The sample has other DNA sequences that encode this CDR3 too. The CDR3 coding sequence is TGTGCCAGCAGCTTAGCAGGGGGCAATCAGCCCCAGCATTTT. It translates to CASSLAGGNQPQHF. This sequence joins TRBV7-9 and TRBJ1-5, with a possible D match to TRBD1 (5 bases). V was clipped by 0 bases and J by 2 bases, with 5 bases between them. Germline assignment: CDR1 SEHNR and CDR2 FQNEAQ (reference sequence). This CDR3 is 14 amino acids long. Combining the CDR3 with reference TRBV7-9 and TRBJ1-5 gives the whole variable domain DTGVSQNPRHKITKRGQNVTFRCDPISEHNRLYWYRQTLGQGPEFLTYFQNEAQLEKSRLLSDRFSAERPKGSFSTLEIQRTEQGDSAMYLCASSLAGGNQPQHFGDGTRLSIL.

The chain couples TRBV7-2 to TRBJ2-2; D gene uncertain. V gave up 5 bases and J gave up 1 base, with 8 bases separating them. The CDR3 spans 14 residues. Germline V gene sequence: CDR1 SGHTA, CDR2 FQGNSA. In DNA form, the CDR3 reads TGTGCCAGCAGCCCCTCGGGGAACACCGGGGAGCTGTTTTTT. The encoded protein is CASSPSGNTGELFF.

This chain joins TRBV18 and TRBJ1-6; the match to TRBD1 covers 9 bases. Germline V gives CDR1 KGHSH, CDR2 LQKENI. V was pared by 6 bases and J by 9 bases, with 6 bases of the junction left unmatched. The length of the CDR3 is 14 residues. In DNA, the CDR3 is TGTGCCAGCTCGGAGGACAGGGGAGTTTCACCCCTCCACTTT. Its protein is CASSEDRGVSPLHF.

V and J are TRBV4-2 and TRBJ1-2; TRBD1 matches at 9 bases. CDR1 is LGHNA and CDR2 is YNFKEQ in the germline V gene. V lost 1 base and J lost 4; bases outside the gene matches: 1. This CDR3 contains 14 residues. The CDR3 reads CASSQADRGYGYTF. The CDR3 region has the DNA TGTGCCAGCAGCCAAGCGGACAGGGGCTATGGCTACACCTTC.

The rearrangement uses TRBV30 and TRBJ2-5, with 7 bases fitting TRBD2. V was clipped by 4 bases and J by 9 bases; unmatched bases: 11. Germline V gene data show CDR1 as GTSNPN and CDR2 as SVGIG (reference sequence). This CDR3 spans 13 amino acids. For the CDR3, the DNA is TGTGCCTGGATCCTACATGGGGGGGGTGCCCAGTACTTC. Protein product: CAWILHGGGAQYF.

The CDR3 loop reads CASSQNRDRNYNEQFF. CDR3 bases: TGCGCCAGCAGCCAAAACCGGGACAGGAACTACAATGAGCAGTTCTTC. The chain has TRBV4-1 and TRBJ2-1; TRBD1 aligns across 8 bases. The CDR3 runs 16 residues. With 2 bases clipped from V and 3 bases from J, the junction kept 6 bases outside the gene matches. CDR1 MGHRA and CDR2 YSYEKL come from the germline V gene.

The chain's CDR3 is CASSVAPMGQGGYEQYF. DNA for the CDR3: TGTGCCAGCAGCGTAGCCCCTATGGGACAGGGGGGCTACGAGCAGTACTTC. The chain joins TRBV9 to TRBJ2-7, with TRBD1 matching over 11 bases. Losses at the gene ends were 0 bases for V and 3 bases for J; bases not matched to a gene: 8. The length of the CDR3 is 17 residues. Germline loops: CDR1 SGDLS, CDR2 YYNGEE.

The V gene is TRBV11-2, the J gene TRBJ2-3; TRBD2 might be the D (5 bases). The CDR3 spans 14 residues. Trimming left V 6 bases short and J 3 bases short, with 13 bases between. Germline loops: CDR1 SGHAT, CDR2 FQNNGV. CDR3 amino acids: CASRPSGSTDTQYF. The CDR3 DNA reads as TGTGCCAGCAGGCCCAGCGGATCGACAGATACGCAGTATTTT.

The rearrangement links TRBV29-1 to TRBJ2-3, with TRBD1 matching 10 bases. There are 16 residues in the CDR3. With V trimmed by 4 bases and J by 0 bases, 7 bases remained unmatched. CDR1 is SQVTM and CDR2 is ANQGSEA in the germline V gene. Here the CDR3 DNA reads TGCAGCGTTGGGGGACAGGGGAAAACTAGCACAGATACGCAGTATTTT. It encodes CSVGGQGKTSTDTQYF.

The V gene is TRBV2, the J gene TRBJ2-2; D may be TRBD2 (5 bases). Per germline, CDR1 SNHLY and CDR2 FYNNEI. Trimming took 8 bases from V and 0 from J, leaving 10 bases between them. The CDR3 is 14 amino acids. DNA of the CDR3: TGTGCCAGCGGTTCCGGGACGAACACCGGGGAGCTGTTTTTT. The encoded protein is CASGSGTNTGELFF.

The chain recombines TRBV2 with TRBJ1-4; D remains unclear. CDR3 length: 13 amino acids. Germline V gives CDR1 SNHLY, CDR2 FYNNEI. Trimming cost V 3 bases and J 2 bases, with 4 bases left between them. CDR3 loop: CASSDSTNEKLFF. CDR3 coding DNA: TGTGCCAGCAGTGACAGTACTAATGAAAAACTGTTTTTT.

The rearrangement joins TRBV5-4 to TRBJ2-2; D may be TRBD1 (5 bases). Germline V gene lookup returns CDR1 SGHNT and CDR2 YYREEE (reference sequence). The CDR3 spans 14 residues. With 2 bases removed from V and 0 bases from J, the gap between germline ends came to 5 bases. This CDR3 reads CASSLGANTGELFF. The CDR3 DNA follows: TGTGCCAGCAGCTTAGGGGCGAACACCGGGGAGCTGTTTTTT. Full variable domain (remainder filled in from reference TRBV5-4 and TRBJ2-2): ETGVTQSPTHLIKTRGQQVTLRCSSQSGHNTVSWYQQALGQGPQFIFQYYREEENGRGNFPPRFSGLQFPNYSSELNVNALELDDSALYLCASSLGANTGELFFGEGSRLTVL.

This clone has more than one count but fewer than ten. The chain uses TRBV30 and TRBJ1-1; TRBD1 aligns across 7 bases. The CDR3 runs 12 residues. CDR1 and CDR2 from the germline V gene are GTSNPN and SVGIG (reference sequence). J was trimmed by 1 base and V by 7 bases; bases with no gene match: 3. In nucleotides, the CDR3 is TGTGCCTCTGGACAGGAGAACACTGAAGCTTTCTTT. As protein: CASGQENTEAFF. Supplemented by reference TRBV30 and TRBJ1-1, the full variable domain reads SQTIHQWPATLVQPVGSPLSLECTVEGTSNPNLYWYRQAAGRGLQLLFYSVGIGQISSEVPQNLSASRPQDRQFILSSKKLLLSDSGFYLCASGQENTEAFFGQGTRLTVV.

In its sample, this clone was seen a few times. The chain joins TRBV29-1 to TRBJ2-3, with a weak D call TRBD2 (7 bases). Germline V CDR1 and CDR2: SQVTM, ANQGSEA. The length of the CDR3 is 16 residues. V was trimmed by 4 bases and J by 4 bases, leaving 21 bases between them. CDR3 coding DNA: TGCAGCGTTGTTAGGTGGGGGGGCGGAGGCGCAGATACGCAGTATTTT. Its translation is CSVVRWGGGGADTQYF.

The chain recombines TRBV9 with TRBJ1-2; 7 nucleotides align to TRBD1. Germline values: CDR1 SGDLS, CDR2 YYNGEE. The CDR3 runs to 14 residues. V trimming: 3 bases; J trimming: 2 bases; junction bases outside the gene matches: 4. CDR3 DNA: TGTGCCAGCAGCGCCAGACAGGGAAACTATGGCTACACCTTC. Its translation: CASSARQGNYGYTF.

The genes are TRBV19 and TRBJ2-7; 9 bases map to TRBD1. In germline, CDR1 is LNHDA, CDR2 SQIVND (reference sequence). The CDR3 totals 14 residues. V gave up 8 bases and J gave up 4 bases; unmatched junction bases: 9. CDR3 nucleotides: TGTGCCAGTTCAGAGCGGGACAGGGATTACGAGCAGTACTTC. Residues: CASSERDRDYEQYF.

This clone has just a few counts. V gene TRBV2 combines with J gene TRBJ1-5; D ambiguous. Trimming took off 4 bases at V and 3 bases at J, with 7 bases between the two ends. CDR3 size: 13 residues. Germline assignment: CDR1 SNHLY and CDR2 FYNNEI. In DNA form, the CDR3 reads TGTGCCAGCAGTGGCCAGATCAATCAGCCCCAGCATTTT. This translates into CASSGQINQPQHF.

This clone occurred a few times. This chain connects TRBV7-9 to TRBJ2-7; TRBD2 agrees at 13 bases. The germline V gene has CDR1 SEHNR and CDR2 FQNEAQ (reference sequence). Trimming at V came to 2 bases and at J to 1 base, leaving 2 bases not matched to a gene. This CDR3 is built from 16 residues. CDR3: CASSLRLAGGSYEQYF. CDR3 DNA sequence: TGTGCCAGCAGCTTACGACTAGCGGGAGGATCCTACGAGCAGTACTTC.

The rearrangement joins TRBV10-3 to TRBJ2-3; 10 bases fit TRBD2. After removal of 6 bases from V and 4 bases from J, the junction contained 7 bases not matched to a gene. The germline gives CDR1 ENHRY, CDR2 SYGVKD. CDR3 size: 15 residues. The CDR3 DNA is TGTGCCATCAGGCGAAGCGGGGGGGCCGCAGATACGCAGTATTTT. It translates to CAIRRSGGAADTQYF.

A few counts support this clone. The rearrangement uses TRBV18 and TRBJ2-7, with D perhaps matching TRBD2 (5 bases). The CDR3 loop spans 15 amino acids. Trimming shortened V by 3 bases and J by 2 bases, and 14 bases separated the two germline ends. Germline V gene lookup returns CDR1 KGHSH and CDR2 LQKENI. The CDR3 spells CASSPPSLGTYEQYF. The CDR3, as DNA: TGTGCCAGCTCACCCCCGTCACTAGGAACCTACGAGCAGTACTTC.

This clone was found a few times. The V gene is TRBV4-1, the J gene TRBJ1-4; D is perhaps TRBD1 (6 bases). The ends were cut back, 0 bases at V and 0 bases at J, with 8 bases in the middle. Germline V gene data show CDR1 as MGHRA and CDR2 as YSYEKL. This CDR3 contains 16 residues. CDR3 region: CASSQEGGATNEKLFF. The CDR3 region has the DNA TGCGCCAGCAGCCAAGAAGGGGGTGCAACTAATGAAAAACTGTTTTTT.

This clone was counted a few times. V and J are TRBV10-1 and TRBJ2-2; 8 bases are a match to TRBD1. Germline CDR1 WNHNN, CDR2 SYGVQD (reference sequence). The V segment lost 6 bases and the J segment 2 bases; nucleotides outside the gene matches: 2. This CDR3 has 14 residues. The CDR3 region has the DNA TGCGCCAGCAGCCAGGGGGCCAACACCGGGGAGCTGTTTTTT. Amino acid sequence: CASSQGANTGELFF.

The J gene is TRBJ1-1, the V gene TRBV6-5; 9 nucleotides align to TRBD1. Losses at the gene ends were 6 bases for V and 6 bases for J; bases not matched to a gene: 8. Looked up from germline, CDR1 is MNHEY and CDR2 is SVGAGI. CDR3 length: 14 residues. DNA for the CDR3: TGTGCCAGCAGCCTGGGGACAGGGAAGGCTGAAGCTTTCTTT. Translating it yields CASSLGTGKAEAFF.

In nucleotides, the CDR3 is TGTGCCAGCAGTGTTCAGGGGGGCACTGAAGCTTTCTTT. Residues: CASSVQGGTEAFF. The V and J genes are TRBV6-4 and TRBJ1-1; 7 positions match TRBD1. The germline CDR1 and CDR2 sequences are MRHNA and SNTAGT. This CDR3 has 13 amino acids. Losses at the gene ends were 4 bases for V and 4 bases for J; bases not matched to a gene: 3.